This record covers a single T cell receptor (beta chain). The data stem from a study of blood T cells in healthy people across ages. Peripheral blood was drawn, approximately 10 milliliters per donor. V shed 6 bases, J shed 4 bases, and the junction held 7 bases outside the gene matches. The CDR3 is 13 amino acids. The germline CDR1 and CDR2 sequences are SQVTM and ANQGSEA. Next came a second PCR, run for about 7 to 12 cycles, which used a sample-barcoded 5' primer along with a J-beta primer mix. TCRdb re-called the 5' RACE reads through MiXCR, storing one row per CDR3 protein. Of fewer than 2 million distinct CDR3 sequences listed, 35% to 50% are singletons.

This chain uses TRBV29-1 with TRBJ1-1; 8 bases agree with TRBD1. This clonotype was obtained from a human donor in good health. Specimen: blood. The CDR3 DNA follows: TGCAGCGTCCAGGGGGCTGATGGCACTGAAGCTTTCTTT. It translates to CSVQGADGTEAFF.